One and the same sample provided the 10 T cell receptor beta chains below, sequenced in a study of Graves' ophthalmopathy and Graves' hyperthyroidism. The study amplified TCR beta CDR3 regions using RNA transcripts. Investigators did first-round RT-PCR with HTBI primers, then second-round multiplex PCR. TCRdb re-analysed the multiplex PCR reads in MiXCR, keeping a single row per CDR3 protein. Altogether around 670,000 distinct CDR3 sequences are present, roughly two fifths being singletons, with the ten largest covering about 40%. The sequencing sample was made of peripheral blood. The receptors come from an adult man with Graves' ophthalmopathy.

This rearrangement joins TRBV7-2 to TRBJ1-5; 7 nucleotides align to TRBD1. J lost 4 bases, V lost 5 bases, and 11 bases had no gene match. Looked up from germline, CDR1 is SGHTA and CDR2 is FQGNSA. The CDR3 length is 16 residues. The CDR3 DNA sequence: TGTGCCAGCAGCGCGCGACGACAGGGAGGAAATCAGCCCCAGCATTTT. It codes for CASSARRQGGNQPQHF. The variable domain in full, with the rest retrieved from reference TRBV7-2 and TRBJ1-5, is GAGVSQSPSNKVTEKGKDVELRCDPISGHTALYWYRQSLGQGLEFLIYFQGNSAPDKSGLPSDRFSAERTGGSVSTLTIQRTQQEDSAVYLCASSARRQGGNQPQHFGDGTRLSIL.

This clonotype was counted ten times or more. The chain has TRBV19 and TRBJ1-1, with 7 nucleotides matching TRBD1. CDR3 length equals 13 residues. Germline CDR1 reads LNHDA; CDR2 reads SQIVND (reference sequence). Trimming at V came to 5 bases and at J to 8 bases, leaving 8 bases not matched to a gene. The CDR3 DNA is TGTGCCAGTAGTTTTGACAGGGCCAAGGAAGCTTTCTTT. It translates to CASSFDRAKEAFF. The variable domain in full, completed from reference TRBV19 and TRBJ1-1, reads DGGITQSPKYLFRKEGQNVTLSCEQNLNHDAMYWYRQDPGQGLRLIYYSQIVNDFQKGDIAEGYSVSREKKESFPLTVTSAQKNPTAFYLCASSFDRAKEAFFGQGTRLTVV.

Worth noting for this clonotype: This sequence may be a read error, since a much larger clone differs from it by one base. The chain carries TRBV7-9 and TRBJ2-5, with 8 bases matching TRBD1. The germline V gene has CDR1 SEHNR and CDR2 FQNEAQ (reference sequence). The length of the CDR3 is 16 residues. The CDR3 coding sequence is TGTGCCAGCAGCTTACCCCCCGGACAGGGAAGAGAGGCCCAGTACTTC. Protein sequence: CASSLPPGQGREAQYF.

This clonotype was observed at least ten times. This sequence joins TRBV15 and TRBJ2-5; weak D call: TRBD2 (6 bases). The CDR3 is 14 residues long. V was clipped by 3 bases and J by 5 bases, with 13 bases between them. Germline V gives CDR1 LNHNV, CDR2 YYDKDF (reference sequence). CDR3 loop: CATSSGRDRETQYF. As DNA, the CDR3 is TGTGCCACCAGCAGCGGGAGAGACCGGGAGACCCAGTACTTC.

The chain uses TRBV10-3 and TRBJ2-7, with a weak D call TRBD2 (7 bases). The V gene lost 6 bases and the J gene lost 4 bases, with 16 bases spanning the gap. Looked up from germline, CDR1 is ENHRY and CDR2 is SYGVKD. The CDR3 length is 14 residues. This CDR3 reads CAISPGRGYYEQYF. Here the CDR3 DNA reads TGTGCCATCAGCCCAGGGAGGGGGTATTACGAGCAGTACTTC.

Note on this clonotype: A much larger clone differs by one base, so this may be a read error. The rearrangement joins TRBV7-2 to TRBJ1-1; D not certain. The CDR3 has 13 amino acids. Germline V CDR1 and CDR2: SGHTA, FQGNSA. CDR3 DNA: TGTGGCAGCAACCCGGTAGGTCGTACTGAAGCTTTCTTT. It specifies CGSNPVGRTEAFF.

This chain uses TRBV20-1 with TRBJ1-2, with unresolved D. V was pared by 0 bases and J by 1 base, with 6 bases between. The germline V gene has CDR1 DFQATT and CDR2 SNEGSKA (reference sequence). This CDR3 is built from 13 residues. Here the CDR3 reads CSARDEINYGYTF. DNA of the CDR3: TGCAGTGCTAGAGATGAAATTAACTATGGCTACACCTTC.

The chain joins TRBV7-2 to TRBJ1-2; perhaps TRBD1 as D (5 bases). Trimming took off 3 bases at V and 5 bases at J, with 22 bases between the two ends. The CDR3 is made up of 17 amino acids. Germline assignment: CDR1 SGHTA and CDR2 FQGNSA. The CDR3 DNA reads as TGTGCCAGCAGCTTGGTCGGGGCCACCCGCCCCTTTTATGGCTACACCTTC. Translated: CASSLVGATRPFYGYTF.

The chain uses TRBV15 and TRBJ1-6; no firm D call. The germline V and J ends were trimmed by 0 bases and 9 bases, with 9 bases remaining between them. Germline CDR1 and CDR2: LNHNV and YYDKDF (reference sequence). The CDR3 covers 14 residues. Written as DNA, the CDR3 is TGTGCCACCAGCAGAGACGCATTGGGTTCACCCCTCCACTTT. Encoded protein: CATSRDALGSPLHF.

This clonotype showed up just once. The CDR3 is CASSQEGSEAFF. The CDR3 coding sequence is TGTGCCAGCAGCCAAGAGGGATCTGAAGCTTTCTTT. The chain recombines TRBV7-9 with TRBJ1-1; D is unresolved. This CDR3 is built from 12 residues. V was cut by 5 bases and J by 6 bases, with 10 bases left in between. CDR1 SEHNR and CDR2 FQNEAQ come from the germline V gene (reference sequence).